These 24 T cell receptor beta chains were all obtained from the same sample, sequenced in a study of blood T cells in healthy people across ages. Next came a second PCR, run for about 7 to 12 cycles, which used a sample-barcoded 5' primer along with a J-beta primer mix. TCRdb re-derived calls from the 5' RACE reads in MiXCR, one entry per CDR3 protein. The profile covers roughly 1.5 million distinct CDR3 sequences, with roughly two fifths appearing a single time and about 3.8% taken by the ten largest. Specimen: blood. The receptors originated from a woman in her late teens or twenties in good health.

In the case of this clonotype: The junction and the germline gene differ at one end; a read error may be behind it. The gene calls are TRBV12-3 or TRBV12-4 and TRBJ2-1; D is perhaps TRBD2 (7 bases). This CDR3 has 14 residues. CDR3 nucleotide sequence: TGTGCCAGCACCCTGGGGGGGCCCTACAAGGAGCAGTTCTTC. This codes for CASTLGGPYKEQFF.

The chain has TRBV24-1 and TRBJ2-1, with 8 bases that match TRBD2. V lost 1 base and J lost 3; bases outside the gene matches: 4. This CDR3 has 16 residues. Germline V lookup: CDR1 KGHDR, CDR2 SFDVKD. CDR3 residues: CATSDFAGRGYNEQFF. In nucleotides, the CDR3 is TGTGCCACCAGTGATTTCGCCGGGAGGGGCTACAATGAGCAGTTCTTC.

This clonotype appeared a few times. The rearrangement joins TRBV4-3 to TRBJ2-3, with 14 bases lining up with TRBD2. The germline CDR1 and CDR2 sequences are LGHNA and YSLEER. V lost 4 bases to trimming and J lost 6 bases; unmatched junction nucleotides: 12. This CDR3 is 18 amino acids long. The CDR3 protein is CASSLRRLTSGGADTQYF. The DNA for the CDR3 is TGCGCCAGCAGCCTCCGCCGCCTGACTAGCGGGGGGGCGGATACGCAGTATTTT.

The chain uses TRBV20-1 and TRBJ1-2, with D possibly being TRBD1 (6 bases). CDR1 DFQATT and CDR2 SNEGSKA come from the germline V gene (reference sequence). The ends were cut back, 6 bases at V and 4 bases at J, with 21 bases in the middle. CDR3 length equals 15 residues. The DNA for the CDR3 is TGCAGTGCCCCCGACAGGCCCAGTGGGACCTATGGCTACACCTTC. It yields the protein CSAPDRPSGTYGYTF.

V usage is TRBV6-2 or TRBV6-3 and J usage is TRBJ2-5; D tentatively reads TRBD1 or TRBD2 (5 bases each). Germline values: CDR1 MNHEY, CDR2 SVGEGT. The CDR3 length is 15 residues. Trimming stripped 2 bases from V and 11 bases from J, with 21 bases between. The CDR3 region is CASSYPSLLDNEQYF. CDR3 DNA: TGTGCCAGCAGTTACCCTAGCCTGTTGGACAATGAGCAGTACTTC.

The chain uses TRBV12-3 or TRBV12-4 and TRBJ2-3; the D gene is possibly TRBD2 (5 bases). The CDR3 extends over 14 amino acids. Trimming took off 7 bases at V and 2 bases at J, with 13 bases between the two ends. Written as DNA, the CDR3 is TGTGCCAGCATCTCGGGGTTCCCCACAGATACGCAGTATTTT. The encoded protein is CASISGFPTDTQYF.

This rearrangement joins TRBV6-5 to TRBJ2-2; D is tentatively TRBD1 or TRBD2 (5 bases each). Germline CDR1 reads MNHEY; CDR2 reads SVGAGI. The CDR3 covers 17 residues. V dropped 0 bases and J dropped 3 bases, with 14 bases sitting between them. The CDR3 loop reads CASSYSAGAHYTGELFF. The CDR3 DNA reads as TGTGCCAGCAGTTACTCGGCCGGGGCACATTACACCGGGGAGCTGTTTTTT.

This clonotype has more than one count but fewer than ten. The chain employs TRBV29-1 and TRBJ2-3; a weak D match, TRBD1 (6 bases). CDR1 and CDR2 (germline): SQVTM, ANQGSEA. The CDR3 totals 12 residues. V was shortened by 7 bases and J by 2 bases, with 10 bases between the two germline ends. In DNA, the CDR3 is TGCAGCGGCGGACAGTACACAGATACGCAGTATTTT. Its translation: CSGGQYTDTQYF.

The V call is TRBV21-1, the J call TRBJ1-2. TRBV21-1 is a listed pseudogene. This CDR3 region has 12 residues. In nucleotides, the CDR3 is TGTGCCAACCGAGGTTCTAACTATGGCTACACCTTC. The encoded protein is CANRGSNYGYTF.

The chain employs TRBV20-1 and TRBJ2-3, with TRBD2 identical over 10 bases. The CDR3 runs 12 residues. Per germline, CDR1 DFQATT and CDR2 SNEGSKA (reference sequence). CDR3 protein: CRGAGGPDTQYF. As DNA, the CDR3 is TGCAGGGGAGCGGGGGGGCCAGATACGCAGTATTTT.

The chain has TRBV27 and TRBJ1-6; TRBD1 might be the D (5 bases). This CDR3 spans 18 amino acids. Trimming left V 4 bases short and J 0 bases short, with 16 bases between. CDR1 is MNHEY and CDR2 is SMNVEV in the germline V gene (reference sequence). The CDR3 DNA is TGTGCCAGCAGTTCGGGGGGTTGGATAAGCTCCTATAATTCACCCCTCCACTTT. It yields the protein CASSSGGWISSYNSPLHF.

The CDR3 here is CASSQDQDREETQYF. In nucleotides, the CDR3 is TGCGCCAGCAGCCAAGACCAGGACAGGGAAGAGACCCAGTACTTC. The chain carries TRBV4-3 and TRBJ2-5; 8 positions match TRBD1. The V segment lost 0 bases and the J segment 3 bases; nucleotides outside the gene matches: 3. Germline CDR1 LGHNA, CDR2 YSLEER. The CDR3 loop spans 15 amino acids.

The chain has TRBV3-1 and TRBJ2-5; D possibly corresponds to TRBD1 (6 bases). The J call may be mistaken, given a closer DNA end match to TRBJ2-7. Per the germline V gene, CDR1 is LGHDT and CDR2 is YNNKEL (reference sequence). The CDR3 totals 16 residues. CDR3 residues: CASSLTTGYLTYEQYF. The CDR3 nucleotides are TGTGCCAGCAGCTTAACAACAGGGTACTTAACCTACGAGCAGTACTTC.

The chain uses TRBV7-2 and TRBJ1-5; unclear D gene. The CDR3 totals 13 residues. Between the trimmed V and J ends, which lost 5 bases and 3 bases, there was a span of 8 bases. Germline lookup yields CDR1 SGHTA and CDR2 FQGNSA. The CDR3 sequence: CASSKTSNQPQHF. The CDR3 DNA is TGTGCCAGCAGCAAAACCTCCAATCAGCCCCAGCATTTT. The whole variable domain, remainder taken from reference TRBV7-2 and TRBJ1-5, is GAGVSQSPSNKVTEKGKDVELRCDPISGHTALYWYRQSLGQGLEFLIYFQGNSAPDKSGLPSDRFSAERTGGSVSTLTIQRTQQEDSAVYLCASSKTSNQPQHFGDGTRLSIL.

This clonotype has more than one count but fewer than ten. The V call is TRBV29-1, the J call TRBJ2-7; 7 nucleotides agree with TRBD1. V gave up 6 bases and J gave up 4 bases; unmatched junction bases: 0. Germline V gene lookup returns CDR1 SQVTM and CDR2 ANQGSEA. This CDR3 has 10 amino acids. The CDR3 here is CSVGQYEQYF. The DNA for the CDR3 is TGCAGCGTGGGACAGTACGAGCAGTACTTC.

This clonotype has at least ten counts. CDR3 in amino acids: CSVKERTDEQYF. CDR3 in DNA: TGCAGCGTTAAGGAGCGGACGGACGAGCAGTACTTC. This sequence joins TRBV29-1 and TRBJ2-7, with D possibly matching TRBD2 (5 bases). CDR1 is SQVTM, CDR2 ANQGSEA, per germline. The CDR3 is 12 residues long. V was cut by 5 bases and J by 5 bases, with 13 bases left in between.

The chain uses TRBV29-1 and TRBJ2-5, with 8 bases lining up with TRBD1. CDR3 length equals 16 residues. After removal of 0 bases from V and 6 bases from J, the junction contained 12 bases not matched to a gene. The germline V gene has CDR1 SQVTM and CDR2 ANQGSEA. CDR3 sequence reads: CSVEDLGQGWEKTQYF. The CDR3 coding sequence is TGCAGCGTTGAAGACTTAGGACAGGGTTGGGAGAAGACCCAGTACTTC.

V gene TRBV20-1 combines with J gene TRBJ2-2; tentative D call: TRBD2 (5 bases). V dropped 6 bases and J dropped 4 bases, with 12 bases sitting between them. The CDR3 loop spans 13 amino acids. In germline, CDR1 is DFQATT, CDR2 SNEGSKA (reference sequence). The CDR3 here is CSARAGFTGELFF. CDR3 nucleotides: TGCAGTGCGAGGGCCGGGTTCACCGGGGAGCTGTTTTTT.

A note on this clonotype: The germline gene is not matched at one end of the junction; a read error may be the cause. The chain uses TRBV4-2 and TRBJ2-1; perhaps TRBD1 as D (5 bases). The CDR3 covers 14 residues. Germline lookup yields CDR1 LGHNA and CDR2 YNFKEQ. The CDR3 DNA reads TGTGCCTGCAGCCAAGGGTCAGGGTGGGATGAGCAGTTCTTC. Its protein product is CACSQGSGWDEQFF.

This chain joins TRBV6-2 or TRBV6-3 and TRBJ1-1; D uncertain. Trimming removed 6 bases at V and 1 base at J, with 12 bases between. Germline CDR1 reads MNHEY; CDR2 reads SVGEGT. CDR3 length equals 14 residues. The DNA of the CDR3 is TGTGCCAGCAGACCCCTAGGGCGGAACACTGAAGCTTTCTTT. Its translation: CASRPLGRNTEAFF.

On this clonotype itself: One end of the junction fails to match germline, which may point to a read error. The rearrangement uses TRBV4-3 and TRBJ1-2, with D unclear. The CDR3 is 15 residues long. Looked up from germline, CDR1 is LGHNA and CDR2 is YSLEER. The CDR3 nucleotides read TGCGCCAGCAGCCCAGGTTATATAGGTAACGATGGCTACACCTTC. Encoded protein: CASSPGYIGNDGYTF.

CDR3 sequence: CASSAGGRLIEQFF. CDR3 in DNA: TGTGCCAGCAGTGCGGGGGGGCGCTTAATTGAGCAGTTCTTC. The chain couples TRBV25-1 to TRBJ2-1, with TRBD2 matching 8 bases. From germline, CDR1 is MGHDK and CDR2 SYGVNS. Unmatched junction bases numbered 8, after V lost 4 bases and J lost 9 bases. CDR3 length equals 14 residues.

This clonotype was observed a single time. This chain links TRBV6-2 or TRBV6-3 with TRBJ1-1, with D perhaps matching TRBD1 (6 bases). This CDR3 has 16 residues. Germline CDR1 and CDR2: MNHEY and SVGEGT. V lost 0 bases to trimming and J lost 3 bases, with 14 bases between them. The CDR3 here is CASSYSNTGRDTEAFF. CDR3 DNA: TGTGCCAGCAGTTACTCGAATACAGGGAGAGACACTGAAGCTTTCTTT.

The chain employs TRBV20-1 and TRBJ2-6, with D unclear. V gave up 0 bases and J gave up 1 base, with 10 bases separating them. CDR1 DFQATT and CDR2 SNEGSKA come from the germline V gene (reference sequence). The CDR3 is 16 amino acids. CDR3 amino acids: CSARDLDESGANVLTF. The DNA of the CDR3 is TGCAGTGCTAGAGATCTCGATGAATCTGGGGCCAACGTCCTGACTTTC.